One TCR beta chain is described in this entry. The data were obtained in a study of cytomegalovirus exposure and HLA in healthy donors. PCR amplification relied on 60 Vbeta primers (plus 13 Jbeta primers). Libraries were prepared by immunoSEQ multiplex PCR; TCRdb keeps only in-frame clonotypes and omits some of them. The data show over 100,000 clones, roughly 72% seen once. Deletions cut 2 bases from V and 7 bases from J, with 15 bases between. CDR3 length: 15 amino acids. The germline CDR1 and CDR2 sequences are SGDLS and YYNGEE. The source of this sequence is a male donor in good health and CMV-seronegative. The material sequenced was PBMCs. The chain recombines TRBV9 with TRBJ2-2, with D perhaps TRBD1 (5 bases). Written as DNA, the CDR3 is TGTGCCAGCAGCGTCGACCCCAGGGTAGGCGGGGAGCTGTTTTTT. It yields the protein CASSVDPRVGGELFF.